The TCR beta chain described here comes from a study of CD8 T cells in Susac syndrome. The CDR3 has 17 residues. Germline assignment: CDR1 MGHRA and CDR2 YSYEKL. Between the trimmed V and J ends, which lost 4 bases and 1 base, there was a span of 17 bases. A quantity of about 0.45 to 1 ug RNA underwent reverse transcription using random hexamers. TCRdb recomputed calls from the immunoSEQ multiplex PCR reads with MiXCR, one row per CDR3 protein. The table has approximately 180,000 distinct CDR3 sequences, approximately 96% seen once. The TCR comes from a human donor with multiple sclerosis. The sample taken for sequencing was CD4+ T cells from PBMCs. The rearrangement uses TRBV4-1 and TRBJ1-3, with D perhaps TRBD1 (5 bases). CDR3 residues: CASSRPGGDFSGNTIYF. The CDR3 coding sequence is TGCGCCAGCAGCCGCCCTGGAGGGGATTTTTCTGGAAACACCATATATTTT.